The 16 T cell receptor beta chains below come from one sample, sequenced in a study of blood T cell repertoires in COVID-19. Profiling relied on immunoSEQ multiplex PCR, and the TCRdb table lists in-frame clones only, not all of them. The data hold roughly 57,000 clones, with about 89% observed a single time. The specimen was peripheral blood. These receptors all come from a man aged 55 to 69 with active or convalescent COVID-19.

The chain is built from TRBV25-1 and TRBJ1-2; 7 nucleotides match TRBD1. The CDR3 has 14 amino acids. Germline CDR1 MGHDK, CDR2 SYGVNS. The junction had 6 bases not matched to a gene; V was cut back by 4 bases and J by 4 bases. CDR3 coding DNA: TGTGCCAGCAGTGCAGGGGGTGGAAGCTATGGCTACACCTTC. Residues: CASSAGGGSYGYTF.

The gene calls are TRBV2 and TRBJ2-1; 7 nucleotides match TRBD2. The CDR3 loop spans 12 amino acids. Germline V CDR1 and CDR2: SNHLY, FYNNEI. V lost 7 bases and J lost 9; bases outside the gene matches: 6. The CDR3 loop is CASTTSRAEQFF. DNA for the CDR3: TGTGCCAGCACGACTAGCCGCGCTGAGCAGTTCTTC. Together with reference TRBV2 and TRBJ2-1, the CDR3 gives the full variable domain: EPEVTQTPSHQVTQMGQEVILRCVPISNHLYFYWYRQILGQKVEFLVSFYNNEISEKSEIFDDQFSVERPDGSNFTLKIRSTKLEDSAMYFCASTTSRAEQFFGPGTRLTVL.

The chain couples TRBV7-8 to TRBJ2-3, with TRBD2 identical over 11 bases. Germline V CDR1 and CDR2: SGHVS, FQNEAQ. The CDR3 runs 17 residues. The V segment lost 2 bases and the J segment 6 bases; nucleotides outside the gene matches: 10. The chain's CDR3 is CASSLPISGGAGDTQYF. The CDR3 DNA reads as TGTGCCAGCAGCTTACCCATTAGCGGGGGGGCCGGGGATACGCAGTATTTT.

The chain joins TRBV4-1 to TRBJ1-1; D is undetermined. The germline CDR1 and CDR2 sequences are MGHRA and YSYEKL. The CDR3 spans 15 residues. Trimming shortened V by 1 base and J by 0 bases, and 9 bases separated the two germline ends. The CDR3 is CASSQAVTVNTEAFF. For the CDR3, the DNA is TGCGCCAGCAGCCAAGCGGTAACTGTGAACACTGAAGCTTTCTTT.

The rearrangement uses TRBV7-2 and TRBJ2-7; 7 bases map to TRBD1. V trimming: 3 bases; J trimming: 2 bases; junction bases outside the gene matches: 4. The CDR3 contains 14 residues. In germline, CDR1 is SGHTA, CDR2 FQGNSA. The CDR3 DNA reads TGTGCCAGCAGCTTGGACAGGCGGGCCTACGAGCAGTACTTC. Protein sequence: CASSLDRRAYEQYF.

V usage is TRBV3-1 (or the pseudogene TRBV3-2) and J usage is TRBJ2-3; unclear D gene. Germline values: CDR1 LGHDT, CDR2 YNNKEL (reference sequence). The CDR3 consists of 13 residues. The V and J ends lost 1 base and 3 bases respectively, with 5 bases between them. CDR3 residues: CASSQAGTDTQYF. The CDR3 coding sequence is TGTGCCAGCAGCCAAGCGGGTACAGATACGCAGTATTTT.

The V call is TRBV2, the J call TRBJ1-2; TRBD1 matches 9 bases. The CDR3 consists of 14 residues. Trimming removed 6 bases from V and 6 bases from J; junction bases left unmatched: 8. Germline-derived CDR1 and CDR2 are SNHLY and FYNNEI. CDR3 in DNA: TGTGCCAGCAGCCTAGACAGGGGGAGGGATGGCTACACCTTC. Protein: CASSLDRGRDGYTF. The variable domain in full, with the rest retrieved from reference TRBV2 and TRBJ1-2, is EPEVTQTPSHQVTQMGQEVILRCVPISNHLYFYWYRQILGQKVEFLVSFYNNEISEKSEIFDDQFSVERPDGSNFTLKIRSTKLEDSAMYFCASSLDRGRDGYTFGSGTRLTVV.

CDR3 loop: CASSARQGRYGYTF. The CDR3 DNA reads as TGTGCCAGCAGCGCTAGACAGGGGAGGTATGGCTACACCTTC. The V call is TRBV21-1, the J call TRBJ1-2; TRBD1 is the table's D call, not checked against the DNA. TRBV21-1 is a listed pseudogene. The CDR3 runs to 14 residues.

V gene TRBV25-1 combines with J gene TRBJ1-5; TRBD1 matches 12 bases. Trimming cost V 3 bases and J 0 bases; bases outside gene matches: 6. Germline CDR1 MGHDK, CDR2 SYGVNS. The CDR3 totals 18 residues. In nucleotides, the CDR3 is TGTGCCAGCAGTGACGCGGGACAGGGGGCTTTTAGCAATCAGCCCCAGCATTTT. The encoded protein is CASSDAGQGAFSNQPQHF.

The chain employs TRBV7-2 and TRBJ2-5, with 9 bases fitting TRBD2. The CDR3 contains 15 residues. Germline loops: CDR1 SGHTA, CDR2 FQGNSA. V dropped 0 bases and J dropped 5; count of bases not matched to a gene: 4. This CDR3 reads CASSLASAGGETQYF. Written as DNA, the CDR3 is TGTGCCAGCAGCTTAGCCTCCGCGGGAGGGGAGACCCAGTACTTC.

The chain has TRBV6-5 and TRBJ2-2, with TRBD1 identical over 7 bases. Germline trimming cut 2 bases from V and 1 base from J; bases unmatched to any gene: 1. Germline lookup yields CDR1 MNHEY and CDR2 SVGAGI. There are 15 residues in the CDR3. The chain's CDR3 is CASSYRDRNTGELFF. Written as DNA, the CDR3 is TGTGCCAGCAGTTACCGGGACAGGAACACCGGGGAGCTGTTTTTT.

The V call is TRBV19, the J call TRBJ1-5; 9 bases fit TRBD1. The CDR3 is made up of 14 amino acids. CDR1 and CDR2 from the germline V gene are LNHDA and SQIVND (reference sequence). The V segment lost 10 bases and the J segment 6 bases; nucleotides outside the gene matches: 10. CDR3 protein: CATDKQGASQPQHF. CDR3 sequence (DNA): TGTGCCACCGACAAACAGGGGGCGAGTCAGCCCCAGCATTTT.

This clone showed up just a few times. This rearrangement joins TRBV6-2 or TRBV6-3 to TRBJ1-1; 9 nucleotides align to TRBD1. The J segment lost 0 bases and the V segment lost 5 bases, leaving 7 bases of the junction unmatched. Germline V gives CDR1 MNHEY, CDR2 SVGEGT. The CDR3 has 16 residues. CDR3: CASSTGRTGVNTEAFF. The CDR3 coding sequence is TGTGCCAGCAGTACAGGTAGGACAGGGGTGAACACTGAAGCTTTCTTT.

The chain carries TRBV18 and TRBJ1-5; 7 positions agree with TRBD1. The CDR3 is 14 amino acids. V lost 4 bases to trimming and J lost 5 bases; unmatched junction nucleotides: 5. Germline V gene lookup returns CDR1 KGHSH and CDR2 LQKENI. The CDR3 coding sequence is TGTGCCAGCTCACTAACAGGGGATGATCAGCCCCAGCATTTT. Translating it yields CASSLTGDDQPQHF.

This clone appeared a few times. The chain links TRBV11-2 to TRBJ1-6; D remains ambiguous. V was clipped by 4 bases and J by 8 bases, with 15 bases between them. Germline CDR1 reads SGHAT; CDR2 reads FQNNGV. The CDR3 contains 15 residues. CDR3 loop: CASSSWRERDSPLHF. CDR3 DNA: TGTGCCAGCAGCTCCTGGAGGGAACGGGATTCACCCCTCCACTTT.

V is TRBV25-1 and J is TRBJ1-2, with D possibly being TRBD1 (5 bases). Trimming stripped 3 bases from V and 5 bases from J, with 10 bases between. CDR1 and CDR2 from the germline V gene are MGHDK and SYGVNS. CDR3 length equals 13 residues. Here the CDR3 DNA reads TGTGCCAGCAGTGAGACAGCGCGATATGGCTACACCTTC. Protein: CASSETARYGYTF.